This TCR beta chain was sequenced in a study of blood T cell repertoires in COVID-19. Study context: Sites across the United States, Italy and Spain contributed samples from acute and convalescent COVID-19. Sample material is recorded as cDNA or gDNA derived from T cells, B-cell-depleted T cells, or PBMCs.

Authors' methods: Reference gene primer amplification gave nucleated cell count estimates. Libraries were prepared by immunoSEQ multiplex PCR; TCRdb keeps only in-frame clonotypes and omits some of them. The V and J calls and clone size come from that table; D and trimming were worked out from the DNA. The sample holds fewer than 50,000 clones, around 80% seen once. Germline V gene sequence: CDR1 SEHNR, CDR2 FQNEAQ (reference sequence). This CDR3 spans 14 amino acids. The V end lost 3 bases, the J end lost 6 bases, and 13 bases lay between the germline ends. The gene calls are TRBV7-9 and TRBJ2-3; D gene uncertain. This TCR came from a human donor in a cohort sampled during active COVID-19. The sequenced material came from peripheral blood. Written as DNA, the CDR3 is TGTGCCAGCAGCTTGTATTCCCCGGAGGATACGCAGTATTTT. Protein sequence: CASSLYSPEDTQYF.